Listed below are T cell receptor beta chains from one sample, sequenced in a study of blood T cell repertoires in COVID-19. Sequencing was performed with immunoSEQ multiplex PCR; in TCRdb, only in-frame clones are kept and a portion is missing. The profile shows about 48,000 clones, approximately 86% of them singletons. The material sequenced was PBMCs or T cells enriched from blood (not recorded which). The receptor source for this set is a woman in her 50s who had recovered from COVID-19. The CDR3 runs from the conserved cysteine through the conserved F or W. A D gene is named only where the DNA matches it firmly. Clone size is stated in some rows and not others, as once, few, many or a class when expanded.

d_call,j_call,v_call,clone_size,cdr3_nt,cdr3_aa
NA,TRBJ2-3,TRBV25-1,NA,TGTGCCAGCGGAGGGGACGGAGCTTGGGATACGCAGTATTTT,CASGGDGAWDTQYF
NA,TRBJ1-5,TRBV6-6,few,TGTGCCAGCAGTTACAGGGGCTTTAGCAATCAGCCCCAGCATTTT,CASSYRGFSNQPQHF
NA,TRBJ2-2,TRBV6-2/TRBV6-3,NA,TGTGCCAGCAGTCCCAATACAGGGAAGGGAACGAACACCGGGGAGCTGTTTTTT,CASSPNTGKGTNTGELFF
TRBD1,TRBJ1-3,TRBV7-2,few,TGTGCCAGCAGCTTAAGTGGGACAGGGGTGGACACCATATATTTT,CASSLSGTGVDTIYF
TRBD2,TRBJ2-1,TRBV10-3,NA,TGTGCCATCAGTGAGTCGGCGGGGGAGAACAATGAGCAGTTCTTC,CAISESAGENNEQFF
NA,TRBJ2-1,TRBV11-2,NA,TGTGCCAGCAGCGCACAGGTTGAGCAGTTCTTC,CASSAQVEQFF
TRBD2,TRBJ2-1,TRBV18,NA,TGTGCCAGCTCAGAACTAGCGGGCAGCTCCTACAATGAGCAGTTCTTC,CASSELAGSSYNEQFF
NA,TRBJ1-5,TRBV28,once,TGTGCCAGCATCAAACAGAGTGGTCAGCCCCAGCATTTT,CASIKQSGQPQHF
TRBD1,TRBJ1-4,TRBV30,NA,TGTGCCTGGAGTAGGACAGGAGGTTACGAAAAACTGTTTTTT,CAWSRTGGYEKLFF
NA,TRBJ1-6,TRBV7-8,NA,TGTGCCAGCAGCTTAGGGGTACAGGGTTGGGGCTTTAACTCACCCCTCCACTTT,CASSLGVQGWGFNSPLHF
TRBD2,TRBJ2-5,TRBV19,NA,TGTGCCAGTAGTCGACTAGCGGGGGATAGGACCCAGTACTTC,CASSRLAGDRTQYF
NA,TRBJ1-2,TRBV11-2,NA,TGTGCCAGCAGCTCCAGCGGGGGTGGCTACACCTTC,CASSSSGGGYTF
NA,TRBJ2-3,TRBV4-3,NA,TGCGCCAGCAGCCGCGGACTACCCGGAAACACAGATACGCAGTATTTT,CASSRGLPGNTDTQYF
NA,TRBJ1-1,TRBV27,NA,TGTGCCAGCAGTTTATCGCTGAGCACTGAAGCTTTCTTT,CASSLSLSTEAFF
NA,TRBJ1-2,TRBV6-2/TRBV6-3,NA,TGTGCCAGCAGCCCCGGCTGGGGGCCCAACTATGGCTACACCTTC,CASSPGWGPNYGYTF
TRBD2,TRBJ2-5,TRBV6-6,NA,TGTGCCAGCTTTAGCGGGGTGGGGGAGACCCAGTACTTC,CASFSGVGETQYF
TRBD1,TRBJ1-1,TRBV19,NA,TGTGCCAGTAAACAGGGGTCCCTCGTGAACACTGAAGCTTTCTTT,CASKQGSLVNTEAFF